These T cell receptor beta chains were read from a single sample in a study of control samples from healthy donors and cancer patients. Method: immunoSEQ multiplex PCR; TCRdb's copy keeps in-frame clones and lacks some. Among about 100,000 clones listed, more than 85% were seen once. Specimen: blood. The receptors were gathered from a man younger than 40 in good health. CDR3s include the opening cysteine and the closing phenylalanine or tryptophan. D genes are given only for firm matches. A row's size may be missing; if present it is once, few, many or a size class.

TRBJ1-2 | . | TRBV28 | TRBD1 | TGTGCCAGCAGTTTACCTAGAACAGGGGGCGCGCGGGGCTACACCTTC | CASSLPRTGGARGYTF
TRBJ1-2 | . | TRBV30 | . | TGTGCCTGGAGCCCGGGCTTCTATGGCTACACCTTC | CAWSPGFYGYTF
TRBJ2-5 | once | TRBV11-2 | . | TGTGCCAGCAGCTCCGCCCGGACACGACAAGGGACCCAGTACTTC | CASSSARTRQGTQYF
TRBJ2-1 | . | TRBV7-3 | TRBD2 | TGTGCCAGCAGCTTATGGACTAGCGGGGGAATCTATGAGCAGTTCTTC | CASSLWTSGGIYEQFF
TRBJ2-1 | . | TRBV9 | TRBD1 | TGTGCCAGCAGCGTCGACGGACAGGGGTTAAATGAGCAGTTCTTC | CASSVDGQGLNEQFF
TRBJ1-2 | . | TRBV4-1 | . | TGCGCCAGCAGCCAAGAGGGGGGCTATGGCTACACCTTC | CASSQEGGYGYTF
TRBJ2-1 | few | TRBV24-1 | TRBD1 | TGTGCCACCAGTGAGTCGGGACAGAGCTCCTACAATGAGCAGTTCTTC | CATSESGQSSYNEQFF
TRBJ1-4 | . | TRBV24-1 | TRBD1 | TGTGCCACCAGTGAGCCTACAGGGGGTGGTGAAAAACTGTTTTTT | CATSEPTGGGEKLFF
TRBJ2-2 | . | TRBV30 | . | TGTGCCTGGAGTAGGCTGGTTAACACCGGGGAGCTGTTTTTT | CAWSRLVNTGELFF
TRBJ2-7 | . | TRBV27 | . | TGTGCCAGCAGTTTAAGTCAGGGTCGGTCCTACGAGCAGTACTTC | CASSLSQGRSYEQYF
TRBJ2-1 | . | TRBV4-1 | . | TGCGCCAGCAGCATTGTGGTAGGACGTGATGAGCAGTTCTTC | CASSIVVGRDEQFF
TRBJ1-1 | . | TRBV5-6 | . | TGTGCCAGCAGCCCGGACAGCCTGAACACTGAAGCTTTCTTT | CASSPDSLNTEAFF
TRBJ1-5 | . | TRBV6-8 | TRBD1 | TGTGCCAGCAGTTTGCTGGGCCAACCGGACAGGGGGCATCGATGGCAATCAGCCCAGCATTTT | CASSLLGQPDRGHRWQSAQHF
TRBJ1-5 | . | TRBV12-3/TRBV12-4 | TRBD1 | TGTGCCAGCAGTTACAGGGGGCAGCCCCAGCATTTT | CASSYRGQPQHF
TRBJ2-2 | . | TRBV7-2 | . | TGTGCCAGCAGCTTCCAGCGTACGAACACCGGGGAGCTGTTTTTT | CASSFQRTNTGELFF
TRBJ2-5 | . | TRBV30 | . | TGTGCCTGGGAGGGACCTCAGGGGGAGACCCAGTACTTC | CAWEGPQGETQYF
TRBJ2-7 | . | TRBV19 | TRBD2 | TGTGCCAGTAGCCGGGGGGGGAATAGCTACGAGCAGTACTTC | CASSRGGNSYEQYF
TRBJ1-2 | . | TRBV12-3/TRBV12-4 | TRBD1 | TGTGCCAGCAGCCTGACAGGGAGCTATGGCTACACCTTC | CASSLTGSYGYTF
TRBJ2-2 | . | TRBV18 | . | TGTGCCAGCTCACCCCTTCCTCGCCAGGTGGCGAACACCGGGGAGCTGTTTTTT | CASSPLPRQVANTGELFF
TRBJ2-2 | . | TRBV5-1 | . | TGCGCCAGCAGCCCGACAGGCGACACCGGGGAGCTGTTTTTT | CASSPTGDTGELFF
TRBJ1-1 | . | TRBV6-5 | . | TGTGCCAGCAGTTCTAACGACTTAGGCACTGAAGCTTTCTTT | CASSSNDLGTEAFF
TRBJ2-2 | few | TRBV10-1 | TRBD1 | TGCGCCAGCAGTGAGGCAGGGGGCACCGGGGAGCTGTTTTTT | CASSEAGGTGELFF
TRBJ2-7 | . | TRBV7-2 | . | TGTGCCAGCCAAAAGGAGCCGACCCTCTACGAGCAGTACTTC | CASQKEPTLYEQYF
TRBJ1-3 | . | TRBV19 | . | TGTGCCAGTAGTCGGGACCTTTTCCTCTCTGGAAACACCATATATTTT | CASSRDLFLSGNTIYF
TRBJ2-1 | . | TRBV29-1 | . | TGCAGCGTTGAGGAAGCCCGGCCGGGGCAACGATTTCAGTTCTTC | CSVEEARPGQRFQFF
TRBJ2-1 | . | TRBV5-4 | TRBD2 | TGTGCCAGCAGCCCCGGGACTAGGGGGAGCTCCTACAATGAGCAGTTCTTC | CASSPGTRGSSYNEQFF
TRBJ2-1 | . | TRBV7-9 | . | TGTGCCAGCAGCTTATACGGCGAGTGGGATGAGCAGTTCTTC | CASSLYGEWDEQFF
TRBJ2-3 | . | TRBV15 | . | TGTGCCACCAGCAGAGGCGACCGAACCACAGATACGCAGTATTTT | CATSRGDRTTDTQYF
TRBJ2-7 | . | TRBV11-2 | . | TGTGCCAGCAGCTTAGATCCGGGACTCACCTGCGAGCAGTACTTC | CASSLDPGLTCEQYF
TRBJ1-5 | . | TRBV15 | . | TGTGCCACCAGCAGAGGAAATCAGCCCCAGCATTTT | CATSRGNQPQHF
TRBJ2-7 | . | TRBV27 | TRBD1 | TGTGCCAGCAGTCGTAGGCTACCGGGACAGGGTATTTTCGACGAGCAGTACTTC | CASSRRLPGQGIFDEQYF
TRBJ2-1 | once | TRBV11-2 | TRBD2 | TGTGCCAGCAGCTTAGCATCTTTGTGGGGACTAGCGATTTACAATGAGCAGTTCTTC | CASSLASLWGLAIYNEQFF
TRBJ2-7 | once | TRBV5-6 | . | TGTGCCAGCAGCCTCGGGGTTTACGAGCAGTACTTC | CASSLGVYEQYF
TRBJ1-6 | . | TRBV5-8 | . | TGTGCCAGCAGCTTTGACAGGTTTAATTCACCCCTCCACTTT | CASSFDRFNSPLHF
TRBJ2-7 | . | TRBV9 | . | TGTGCCAGCAGCCTCTCCCCGTCCTACGAGCAGTACTTC | CASSLSPSYEQYF
TRBJ1-1 | . | TRBV6-5 | TRBD1 | TGTGCCAGCGGGACAGGGAGTCAGGATACGGCTTTCTTT | CASGTGSQDTAFF
TRBJ1-3 | . | TRBV27 | TRBD1 | TGTGCCAGCAGGGACAGGGCCTTCTCTGGAAACACCATATATTTT | CASRDRAFSGNTIYF
TRBJ2-3 | . | TRBV4-1 | . | TGCGCCAGCAGCCAAGGAGCAGGGGAGGGCACAGATACGCAGTATTTT | CASSQGAGEGTDTQYF
TRBJ2-2 | . | TRBV27 | . | TGTGCCAGCAGTTTCGTGAATTCGAACACCGGGGAGCTGTTTTTT | CASSFVNSNTGELFF
TRBJ2-7 | . | TRBV7-2 | TRBD2 | TGTGCCAGCAGCTTCCGACTAGCGGCTTCCTACGAGCAGTACTTC | CASSFRLAASYEQYF
TRBJ1-1 | once | TRBV30 | . | TGTGCCTGGAGGGCAACTGAAGCTTTCTTT | CAWRATEAFF
TRBJ2-7 | . | TRBV2 | TRBD2 | TGTGCCAGCAGCCTATTAGCGGGACTAGCGAGCTACGAGCAGTACTTC | CASSLLAGLASYEQYF
TRBJ1-1 | . | TRBV18 | TRBD1 | TGTGCCAGCTCACCCGGACAGGGGAAAACTGAAGCTTTCTTT | CASSPGQGKTEAFF
TRBJ2-2 | . | TRBV6-1 | . | TGTGCCAGCAGTGAAATGGGGGCCGGGGAGCTGTTTTTT | CASSEMGAGELFF
TRBJ1-4 | once | TRBV7-6 | TRBD1 | TGTGCCAGCAGCTTAGGAGGGACAGGGACAACTAATGAAAAACTGTTTTTT | CASSLGGTGTTNEKLFF
TRBJ2-2 | . | TRBV6-5 | TRBD2 | TGTGCCAGCAGTTACGTTAGCGGGGGGAACACCGGGGAGCTGTTTTTT | CASSYVSGGNTGELFF
TRBJ2-3 | . | TRBV11-1 | TRBD1 | TGTGCCAGCAGCTTAAACAGGGGAGGCACAGATACGCAGTATTTT | CASSLNRGGTDTQYF
TRBJ2-1 | . | TRBV9 | . | TGTGCCAGCAGCGGTCGTGTTTGGGAGGAATCCTACAATGAGCAGTTCTTC | CASSGRVWEESYNEQFF
TRBJ1-2 | . | TRBV12-3/TRBV12-4 | . | TGTGCCAGCAGTCTCAGCCTGGGGGGCTACACCTTC | CASSLSLGGYTF
TRBJ1-3 | . | TRBV15 | TRBD1 | TGTGCCACCAGCCGGAGGGACAGCCTCTCTGGAAACACCATATATTTT | CATSRRDSLSGNTIYF
TRBJ2-1 | . | TRBV28 | . | TGTGCCAGCAGTCCCCTTGCGGGTCGACACAATGAGCAGTTCTTC | CASSPLAGRHNEQFF
TRBJ1-6 | . | TRBV12-5 | TRBD1 | TGTGCTAGTGGTTTGGGGACAGGGGGGAATTCACCCCTCCACTTT | CASGLGTGGNSPLHF
TRBJ1-2 | . | TRBV12-3/TRBV12-4 | . | TGTGCCAGCAGTTTGCACGGGGTGGAGGGCTACACCTTC | CASSLHGVEGYTF
TRBJ2-3 | . | TRBV6-5 | TRBD2 | TGTGCCAGCACCAAGCGGGAGTACACAGATACGCAGTATTTT | CASTKREYTDTQYF
TRBJ2-5 | . | TRBV28 | TRBD2 | TGTGCCAGCAGTTCACTAGCGGGAGAAGAGACCCAGTACTTC | CASSSLAGEETQYF